This T cell receptor beta chain is drawn from a study of cytomegalovirus exposure and HLA in healthy donors. Study results and limitations: Earlier analysis looked at TCR beta V segments, and most were productive about 90% or about 30% of the time. In vitro confirmation showed a few CMV-associated chains to be CMV antigen specific.

A remark on this clone: Its antigen is unidentified.

Primers included in the PCR were 60 Vbeta and 13 Jbeta primers. In the study's own analysis: Approximately 12 million of tens of millions of unique TCR beta chains were shared, per a later count. Profiled with immunoSEQ multiplex PCR; TCRdb holds only in-frame clones, not every one. Clone size and the V and J calls come from that table; the DNA yielded D and trimming. The sample includes about 140,000 clones, about 75% of them seen just once. Germline V gene lookup returns CDR1 LNHDA and CDR2 SQIVND (reference sequence). The CDR3 consists of 16 residues. Germline trimming cut 3 bases from V and 6 bases from J; bases unmatched to any gene: 9.

Sequences were obtained from PBMCs. The receptor was isolated from a woman aged 25 to 45 in good health and CMV-seronegative. The V call is TRBV19, the J call TRBJ2-1, with 9 bases identical to TRBD2. In DNA form, the CDR3 reads TGTGCCAGTAGTATCAAAAGCGGGGGGCCCCTCAATGAGCAGTTCTTC. This gives the protein CASSIKSGGPLNEQFF.